This T cell receptor (beta chain) was retrieved from a study of shared clonotypes between healthy human individuals. With 2 bases removed from V and 5 bases from J, the gap between germline ends came to 22 bases. The CDR3 spans 18 residues. Germline loops: CDR1 MNHEY, CDR2 SMNVEV (reference sequence). Method: immunoSEQ multiplex PCR; TCRdb's copy keeps in-frame clones and lacks some. The repertoire holds 85,000 to 100,000 clones, 60% to 75% seen once, with roughly 52% in the top ten. The origin of this receptor is a man in his thirties or forties in good health. Material: memory CD8+ T cells sorted from blood. Described subset: CD45RO+ cells pooled with CCR7-negative TemRA cells. V gene TRBV27 combines with J gene TRBJ2-1, with D possibly being TRBD1 (7 bases). CDR3 sequence reads: CASSLRPRQGGLDNEQFF. The CDR3 nucleotides read TGTGCCAGCAGTTTAAGGCCCCGACAGGGAGGTCTAGACAATGAGCAGTTCTTC.